These T cell receptor beta chains were read from a single sample in a study of Graves' ophthalmopathy and Graves' hyperthyroidism. Using its own MiXCR run on the multiplex PCR reads, TCRdb lists one record per CDR3 protein. This table has over a million distinct CDR3 sequences, 36% appearing once. The sequenced sample was peripheral blood or thyroid tissue (not recorded which). These receptors originate from an adult man with Graves' hyperthyroidism. Both conserved end residues are part of each CDR3. The order of the fields is J gene, D gene, clone size, V gene, CDR3 DNA, CDR3 protein. A D gene is named only where the DNA matches it firmly. The listing skips clone size in some rows; elsewhere it reads once, few, many or a size class.

>TRBJ1-1|-|-|TRBV6-2/TRBV6-3
TGTGCCAGCAGTACTAACTTGGAAGCTTTCTTT
CASSTNLEAFF
>TRBJ1-2|-|many|TRBV6-2/TRBV6-3
TGTGCCAGCAGTTACTCTGGACAGCCAACCTATGGCTACACCTTC
CASSYSGQPTYGYTF
>TRBJ2-5|-|-|TRBV5-8
TGTGCCAGCAGCTTGATTGGCCAAGAGACCCAGTACTTC
CASSLIGQETQYF
>TRBJ1-6|-|-|TRBV6-1
TGTGCCAGCAGTGAAGTGGAGTATAATTCACCCCTCCACTTT
CASSEVEYNSPLHF
>TRBJ2-5|-|-|TRBV6-2/TRBV6-3
TGTGCCAGCAGTCCGATTCGGACCTTCCAAGAGACCCAGTACTTC
CASSPIRTFQETQYF
>TRBJ1-2|-|few|TRBV30
TGTGCCTGGAGTAGTCAAGCTAACTATGGCTACACCTTC
CAWSSQANYGYTF
>TRBJ2-7|-|many|TRBV5-8
TGTGCCAGCGGAGGAGATTACGAGCAGTACTTC
CASGGDYEQYF
>TRBJ2-5|TRBD2|-|TRBV24-1
TGTGCCACCAGTGAGGGACTAGCGGGGATGACTGAGACCCAGTACTTC
CATSEGLAGMTETQYF
>TRBJ2-7|-|few|TRBV6-5
TGTGCCAGCAGTTCCGTGGGGGTATACGAGCAGTACTTC
CASSSVGVYEQYF
>TRBJ1-5|TRBD1|few|TRBV7-2
TGTGCCAGCAGCAGGCGGACAGGGTCCAATCAGCCCCAGCATTTT
CASSRRTGSNQPQHF
>TRBJ2-5|TRBD2|many|TRBV9
TGTGCCAGCAGCGTAGTGCCCGGGAGGGAGACCCAGTACTTC
CASSVVPGRETQYF
>TRBJ2-2|TRBD2|many|TRBV7-9
TGTGCCAGCAGGCCACCCGTAGCGGGAGTAACCGGGGAGCTGTTTTTT
CASRPPVAGVTGELFF
>TRBJ2-7|-|-|TRBV3-1
TGTGCCAGCAGCCAAGTTACAGCCTACGAGCAGTACTTC
CASSQVTAYEQYF
>TRBJ2-1|-|-|TRBV29-1
TGCAGCGTTCAGGCGAGCGTCTCCTACAATGAGCAGTTCTTC
CSVQASVSYNEQFF
>TRBJ2-1|-|-|TRBV5-1
TGCGCCAGCAGCTTGGAGTTTCGGGACCGTTACAATGAGCAGTTCTTC
CASSLEFRDRYNEQFF
>TRBJ1-2|-|few|TRBV12-3/TRBV12-4
TGTGCCAGCAGTAGTAGGGGGGGATCTAACTATGGCTACACCTTC
CASSSRGGSNYGYTF
>TRBJ1-6|-|many|TRBV14
TGTGCCAGCAGCCAGCGTGCACAGATTAATTCACCCCTCCACTTT
CASSQRAQINSPLHF
>TRBJ2-2|TRBD2|-|TRBV5-5
TGTGCCAGCAGCTGGGGTGGCGGGAGCACCGGGGAGCTGTTTTTT
CASSWGGGSTGELFF
>TRBJ1-2|TRBD1|few|TRBV4-1
TGCGCCAGCAGCCAACCCCGACAGGGCAGTCACTATGGCTACACCTTC
CASSQPRQGSHYGYTF
>TRBJ1-3|TRBD1|many|TRBV9
TGTGCCAGCGACAGGGGTAATGGAAACACCATATATTTT
CASDRGNGNTIYF
>TRBJ1-2|-|-|TRBV7-8
TGTGCCAGCAGCTCCTCGCAGGGCTCTGGCTACACCTTC
CASSSSQGSGYTF
>TRBJ2-2|-|few|TRBV7-2
TGTGCCAGCAGCTCCGACTCTATCGCGAACACCGGGGAGCTGTTTTTT
CASSSDSIANTGELFF
>TRBJ2-5|-|many|TRBV10-3
TGTGCCATCAGTGTTGGACACCAAGCGGGTGAGGAGACCCAGTACTTC
CAISVGHQAGEETQYF